Listed below are T cell receptor beta chains from one sample, sequenced in a study of T cell responses to AZD1222 COVID-19 vaccine. Here immunoSEQ multiplex PCR was the method, and the copy in TCRdb shows in-frame clones only, minus some. The table shows about 68,000 clones, with 70% to 90% occurring only once. The material was peripheral blood, obtained on day 0 of AZD1222 vaccination. The origin of the receptors is an adult in good health. The conserved cysteine and the conserved F or W are not part of the CDR3 here. Each record gives: V gene, J gene, CDR3 protein.

TRBV9	TRBJ1-4	ASSFAARGARNEKLF
TRBV4-2	TRBJ1-1	ASSPAWGGTEAF
TRBV6-2/TRBV6-3	TRBJ2-5	ASSTEHEGIGETQY
TRBV15	TRBJ2-1	ATSRVTGSYNEQF
TRBV5-1	TRBJ2-2	ASSNLGELF
TRBV11-2	TRBJ1-2	ASSFGTGGEGYT
TRBV14	TRBJ1-2	ASSQGQTYGYT
TRBV7-2	TRBJ2-4	ASSHGRRMGNIQY
TRBV10-2	TRBJ2-7	ASRTGPNYEQY
TRBV25-1	TRBJ1-2	ASSRGLDGYT
TRBV2	TRBJ1-5	ASRLRQGGGNQPQH
TRBV30	TRBJ1-1	ASVGWAMNTEAF
TRBV14	TRBJ2-1	ASSQRTSGGFEQF